Presented here are 2 T cell receptor beta chains from one specimen sequenced in a study of blood T cell repertoires in COVID-19. Measured with immunoSEQ multiplex PCR; TCRdb has only the in-frame clones, and not every one. This table has about 290,000 clones, about 85% appearing once. Input material: peripheral blood. These receptors all come from a woman aged 45 to 65 with active or convalescent COVID-19.

The V and J genes are TRBV20-1 and TRBJ2-7; 8 bases agree with TRBD2. Trimming took 3 bases from V and 1 from J; bases not matched to a gene: 5. CDR1 is DFQATT and CDR2 is SNEGSKA in the germline V gene (reference sequence). The CDR3 sequence is 14 residues long. The CDR3, as DNA: TGCAGTGCTAGTCGCCGACTAGCGTCCTACGAGCAGTACTTC. It codes for CSASRRLASYEQYF.

V gene TRBV2 combines with J gene TRBJ1-1; no definite D call. Trimming pared 4 bases from V and 0 bases from J, leaving 6 bases between. Germline values: CDR1 SNHLY, CDR2 FYNNEI. CDR3 length equals 13 residues. DNA for the CDR3: TGTGCCAGCAGTGTCAGGCTGAACACTGAAGCTTTCTTT. Translation gives CASSVRLNTEAFF.